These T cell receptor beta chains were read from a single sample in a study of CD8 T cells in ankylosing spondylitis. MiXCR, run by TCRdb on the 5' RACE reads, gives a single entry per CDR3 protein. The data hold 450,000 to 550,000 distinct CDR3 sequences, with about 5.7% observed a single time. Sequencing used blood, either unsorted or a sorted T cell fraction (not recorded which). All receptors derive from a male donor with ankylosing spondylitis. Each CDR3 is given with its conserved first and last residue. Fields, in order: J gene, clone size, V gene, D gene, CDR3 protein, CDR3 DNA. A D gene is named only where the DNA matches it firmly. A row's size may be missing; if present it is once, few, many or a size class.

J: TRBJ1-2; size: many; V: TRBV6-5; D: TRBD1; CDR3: CASSYWDGQGAGNGYGYTF; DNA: TGTGCCAGCAGTTACTGGGACGGACAGGGGGCGGGGAACGGCTATGGCTACACCTTC
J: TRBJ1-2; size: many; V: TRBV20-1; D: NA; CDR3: CSARDYRGAGGYTF; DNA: TGCAGTGCTAGAGATTACCGGGGGGCAGGTGGCTACACCTTC
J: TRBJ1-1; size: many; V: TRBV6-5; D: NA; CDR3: CASSYWGRAFF; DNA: TGTGCCAGCAGTTACTGGGGGAGAGCTTTCTTT
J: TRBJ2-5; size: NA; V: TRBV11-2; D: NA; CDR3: CASSSPGDASGDKETQYF; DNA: TGTGCCAGCAGTTCCCCGGGGGATGCCAGCGGGGACAAAGAGACCCAGTACTTC
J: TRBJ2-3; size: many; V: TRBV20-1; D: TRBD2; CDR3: CSARVPRLAGGRTDTQYF; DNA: TGCAGTGCTAGAGTACCCCGACTAGCGGGAGGACGCACAGATACGCAGTATTTT
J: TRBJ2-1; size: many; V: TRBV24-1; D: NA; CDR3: CATSDPITSSYNEQFF; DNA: TGTGCCACCAGTGACCCGATAACGAGCTCCTACAATGAGCAGTTCTTC
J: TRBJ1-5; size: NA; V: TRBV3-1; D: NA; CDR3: CAFSLRRTVYSNQPQHF; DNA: TGTGCCTTCAGTTTGAGACGGACGGTTTATAGCAATCAGCCCCAGCATTTT
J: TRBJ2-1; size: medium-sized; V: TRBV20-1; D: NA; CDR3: CSAAVDTYNEQFF; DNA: TGCAGTGCTGCGGTAGATACCTACAATGAGCAGTTCTTC
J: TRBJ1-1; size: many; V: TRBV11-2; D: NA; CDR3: CASSSSTSYTEAFF; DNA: TGTGCCAGCAGCTCTTCGACAAGCTACACTGAAGCTTTCTTT
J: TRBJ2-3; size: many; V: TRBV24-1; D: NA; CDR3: CATSDTRGGGHTDTQYF; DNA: TGTGCCACCAGTGATACCCGAGGGGGGGGCCACACAGATACGCAGTATTTT
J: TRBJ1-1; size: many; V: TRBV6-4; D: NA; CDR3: CASSENAGKTEAFF; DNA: TGTGCCAGCAGTGAAAACGCGGGAAAGACTGAAGCTTTCTTT
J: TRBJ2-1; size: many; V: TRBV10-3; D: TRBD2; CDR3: CAIAGGPENEQFF; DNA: TGTGCCATAGCGGGAGGGCCGGAAAATGAGCAGTTCTTC